This T cell receptor (beta chain) was sequenced for a study of cytomegalovirus exposure and HLA in healthy donors. Study context: An analysis done earlier identified fewer than 140 million unique TCR beta sequences from about 179 million T cells. Clustering assigned about 76% of the roughly 420 genotyped donors to the Caucasian-associated ancestry cluster.

In regard to this clone: Its antigen is unidentified.

V gave up 3 bases and J gave up 0 bases; unmatched junction bases: 4. Germline V gene sequence: CDR1 KGHSH, CDR2 LQKENI. The CDR3 loop spans 15 amino acids. The study's findings and limits: Indistinguishable V segments such as TRBV6-2 and TRBV6-3 were excluded. Common viral pathogens seemed to be connected with several of the most significant clusters, according to a later analysis.

The PCR used 60 Vbeta and 13 Jbeta primers. Sequenced by immunoSEQ multiplex PCR; TCRdb stores in-frame clones only, minus some. Here the sample spans approximately 120,000 clones, 80% being singletons. This rearrangement joins TRBV18 to TRBJ1-1; TRBD1 matches 7 bases. This clonotype was obtained from a man between 25 and 39 years old in good health and CMV-seropositive. The sample was PBMCs. DNA of the CDR3: TGTGCCAGCTCACCTCGACAGGGTGTGAACACTGAAGCTTTCTTT. It encodes CASSPRQGVNTEAFF.